The present entry profiles one TCR beta chain with its context. Its matching antigen is unknown. The data were produced by immunoSEQ multiplex PCR, yet TCRdb's version contains in-frame clones alone and is incomplete. Among some 500,000 clones listed, about 96% were seen once. This CDR3 spans 13 amino acids. The germline V gene encodes CDR1 LNHDA and CDR2 SQIVND (reference sequence). V dropped 6 bases and J dropped 5 bases, with 13 bases sitting between them. These data come from a study of shared clonotypes between healthy human individuals. At the level of the study: The cohort comprised a couple of women and a few men. Their ages spanned 18 to 49 years.

Study-wide results and caveats: The study sampled only blood, and tissue repertoires likely differ.

Sequenced: naive CD4+ T cells sorted from blood. Subset specified: CD45RA+ positively selected. The sequence derives from a woman in her twenties or thirties in good health. The chain employs TRBV19 and TRBJ2-5, with D uncertain. The CDR3 spells CASSHLRMETQYF. The CDR3 DNA reads as TGTGCCAGTAGCCACTTGAGAATGGAGACCCAGTACTTC. Full variable domain (remainder filled in from reference TRBV19 and TRBJ2-5): DGGITQSPKYLFRKEGQNVTLSCEQNLNHDAMYWYRQDPGQGLRLIYYSQIVNDFQKGDIAEGYSVSREKKESFPLTVTSAQKNPTAFYLCASSHLRMETQYFGPGTRLLVL.